This record looks at one T cell receptor beta chain sequence and its context. Its antigen is not identified. As every portion of the isolated RNA was reverse transcribed, the sequencing read expressed TCRB transcripts. Generated by immunoSEQ multiplex PCR, the TCRdb table keeps only in-frame clones and is missing some. The table includes about 660,000 clones, more than 13% detected once. These data are taken from a study of beta chain features in type 1 diabetes. Overall study findings and caveats: In all four CD4+ subsets, TCRB CDR3 length was significantly, moderately reduced in type 1 diabetes.

This CDR3 has 14 amino acids. Germline V gene lookup returns CDR1 SGHDT and CDR2 YYEEEE. J gave up 5 bases and V 4 bases, and 8 bases lay outside the gene matches. This clonotype was obtained from a man younger than 30 with type 1 diabetes. The sequenced material came from naive CD4+ T cells from blood. V usage is TRBV5-6 and J usage is TRBJ1-2, with 7 nucleotides matching TRBD1. The DNA for the CDR3 is TGTGCCAGCAGCCATGGCCTGACAGGGTATGGCTACACCTTC. This translates into CASSHGLTGYGYTF.